Presented here are 8 T cell receptor beta chains from one specimen sequenced in a study of T cells in women clearing cervical HPV infection. TCRdb's copy holds only in-frame clones and misses some; the assay was immunoSEQ multiplex PCR. This specimen shows fewer than 50,000 clones; the ten leading clones hold 0.95% to 1.5%. The sample comprised blood buffy coat. The receptors come from a woman aged 18-70 years with a cervical HPV16 infection that either progressed to CIN3+ or cleared (not recorded which).

Concerning this clone itself: The CDR3 is cut off 3 residues early in the read; its end comes from the germline J gene. This chain links TRBV2 with TRBJ2-7, with D hard to call. V lost 3 bases and J lost 0, with 9 bases in between. CDR1 SNHLY and CDR2 FYNNEI come from the germline V gene. The CDR3 contains 14 residues. The CDR3 protein is CASSDAEVSYEQYF. The sequenced part of the CDR3 DNA is TGTGCCAGCAGTGATGCCGAGGTCTCCTACGAG.

As to this clone: The read terminates 3 residues before the CDR3 end, so the remaining end is supplied by the germline J gene. The V call is TRBV18, the J call TRBJ2-7, with 7 bases that match TRBD1. Germline CDR1 reads KGHSH; CDR2 reads LQKENI. The CDR3 runs 14 residues. V shed 3 bases, J shed 3 bases, and the junction held 5 bases outside the gene matches. CDR3 protein: CASSPQQGSYEQYF. The CDR3 DNA, read in part, is TGTGCCAGCTCACCTCAACAGGGGAGCTACGAG.

Remarks on this clone: The read ends 3 residues before the CDR3 terminus; that terminus is restored from the germline J gene. This chain joins TRBV20-1 and TRBJ2-3, with 8 bases aligning to TRBD2. The CDR3 consists of 13 residues. V was pared by 6 bases and J by 4 bases, with 6 bases of the junction left unmatched. Germline lookup yields CDR1 DFQATT and CDR2 SNEGSKA (reference sequence). CDR3: CSADREGADTQYF. The CDR3 bases that were read are TGCAGTGCAGACCGGGAGGGGGCAGATACG.

In the case of this clone: The read comes to an end 3 residues before the CDR3 does, leaving the germline J gene to fill in the end. The rearrangement uses TRBV20-1 and TRBJ2-7; 7 nucleotides agree with TRBD2. This CDR3 comprises 14 residues. Germline CDR1 reads DFQATT; CDR2 reads SNEGSKA (reference sequence). The trim removed 3 bases at V and 3 bases at J, leaving 8 bases unmatched. The CDR3 sequence: CSASPLAGGYEQYF. Incomplete CDR3 DNA: TGCAGTGCTAGCCCCTTAGCGGGCGGCTACGAG.

Of note for this clone: The missing CDR3 end, 3 residues past where the read stops, is filled in from the germline J gene. The chain employs TRBV30 and TRBJ1-4, with 9 bases aligning to TRBD1. The germline gives CDR1 GTSNPN, CDR2 SVGIG (reference sequence). The V segment lost 3 bases and the J segment 5 bases; nucleotides outside the gene matches: 1. This CDR3 has 13 amino acids. This chain's CDR3 is CAWRTGGNEKLFF. Incomplete CDR3 DNA: TGTGCCTGGAGGACAGGGGGGAATGAAAAA.

In regard to this clone: The read terminates 3 residues before the CDR3 end, so the remaining end is supplied by the germline J gene. The rearrangement uses TRBV5-1 and TRBJ2-2; 7 bases match TRBD1. The trim removed 4 bases at V and 1 base at J, leaving 1 base unmatched. The CDR3 has 14 amino acids. Germline lookup yields CDR1 SGHRS and CDR2 YFSETQ. The CDR3 reads CASSPGGNTGELFF. The part of the CDR3 DNA that was read is TGCGCCAGCAGCCCAGGGGGGAACACCGGGGAG.

In the case of this clone: The read ends 3 residues early relative to the CDR3; the germline J gene fills the gap. The V gene is TRBV11-1, the J gene TRBJ2-5; 11 bases are a match to TRBD2. Germline CDR1 reads SGHAT; CDR2 reads FQDESV (reference sequence). The CDR3 has 15 residues. After removal of 5 bases from V and 4 bases from J, the junction contained 6 bases not matched to a gene. The CDR3 loop is CASSVRTSGGETQYF. Incomplete CDR3 DNA: TGTGCCAGCAGCGTGAGAACTAGCGGGGGAGAGACC.

Of note for this clone: Coverage ceases 3 residues before the CDR3 finishes, and the germline J gene fills in the end. This chain links TRBV30 with TRBJ2-1, with TRBD2 as a possible D gene (6 bases). V was cut by 1 base and J by 8 bases, with 9 bases left in between. The germline gives CDR1 GTSNPN, CDR2 SVGIG (reference sequence). CDR3 length: 12 residues. The part of the CDR3 DNA that was read is TGTGCCTGGAGTGATAGCGGCGATGAG. It is translated as CAWSDSGDE. The full-length CDR3 reads as CAWSDSGDEQFF.